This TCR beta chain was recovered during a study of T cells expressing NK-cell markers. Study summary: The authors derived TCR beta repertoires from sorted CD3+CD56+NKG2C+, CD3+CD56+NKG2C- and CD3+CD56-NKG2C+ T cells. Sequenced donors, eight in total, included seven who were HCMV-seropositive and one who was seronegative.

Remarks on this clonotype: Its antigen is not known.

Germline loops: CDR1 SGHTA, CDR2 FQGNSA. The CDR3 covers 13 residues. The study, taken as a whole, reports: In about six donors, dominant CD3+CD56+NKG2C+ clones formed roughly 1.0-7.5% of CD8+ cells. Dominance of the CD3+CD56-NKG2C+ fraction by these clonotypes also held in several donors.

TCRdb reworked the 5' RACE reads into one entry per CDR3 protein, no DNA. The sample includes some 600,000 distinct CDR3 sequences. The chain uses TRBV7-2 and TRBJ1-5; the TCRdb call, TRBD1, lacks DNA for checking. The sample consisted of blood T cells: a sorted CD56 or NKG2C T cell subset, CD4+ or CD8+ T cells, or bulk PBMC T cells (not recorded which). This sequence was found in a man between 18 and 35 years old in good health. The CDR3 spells CASSDRGGQPQHF.